This T cell receptor (beta chain) was observed in a study of blood T cells in healthy people across ages (dated by TCRdb to between 2015 and 2017). The study in broad terms: In model experiments, roughly one uniquely barcoded TCR beta cDNA molecule per two T cells was captured by template switching. The study measured age-related changes in TCR beta repertoire diversity using deep sequencing normalized with unique cDNA molecular identifiers. The donors were split into four age groups: young (average about 16 years), middle-aged (about 40), aged (62) and long-lived (approximately 89). Donors of different ages were randomly distributed across sequencing lanes to avoid experimental bias. For two donors (one aged 18 to 30 and one aged 80 or older), the study analyzed two additional independent replicas of 1 million unique cDNA reads from the same blood draw. Results and caveats for the whole study, not just this receptor: Compared with the aged group, more naive CD4+ T cells, fewer expanded clones and increased TCR diversity were shown by the long-lived group, suggesting age selection. Since profiling was done on bulk unsorted PBMCs, naive and antigen-experienced compartments could not be conclusively compared. The percentage of naive T cells measured by flow cytometry correlated strongly with observed TCR beta diversity. Total diversity estimates from one million sequenced T cells were considered lower bounds and underestimates. Donor CMV infection status was unknown, potentially confounding age-related changes in expanded clonotypes. Observed TCR beta diversity per million T cells fell roughly linearly with age, and a significant reduction was already apparent by age roughly 41.

Library preparation used 5' RACE. TCRdb records Illumina HiSeq 2500 as the sequencer. A second PCR of 7 to 11 cycles was performed with a sample-barcoded 5' primer and a J-beta primer mix. A template-switch 5' adaptor carrying 12 random nucleotides introduced a unique molecular identifier onto each TCR beta cDNA molecule. Each sample yielded at least 3 million CDR3-containing paired-end reads. First-strand cDNA synthesis was performed from all RNA using the Mint cDNA synthesis kit, with priming by a TRBC-specific oligonucleotide. After uracil-DNA glycosylase treatment, a first 18-cycle PCR used universal primers M1SS and BC2_uni_R on all cDNA. The paper's processing steps were these. For normalization, 1 million high-quality reads were randomly selected from each sample, with every read carrying a distinct molecular identifier. Instead of being binned into consensus sequences, reads that shared molecular identifiers were thrown out. CDR3 identification, clonotype clustering and error correction used MiTCR with a Q25 quality threshold and the strictest error-elimination algorithm. Lower-bound total TCR beta diversity was estimated with a nonparametric unseen species model using Euler transformation. TCRdb reworked the public reads: Q25 trimming with fastp, MiXCR clone assembly, productive beta chains retained. Every distinct CDR3 protein forms one entry, paired with its most common genes and DNA. For this entry, the V and J calls and clone size follow TCRdb and not the study's own pipeline. Recorded for this sample are 1 million to 1.2 million distinct CDR3 sequences; more than 30% of them occurred a single time. About an eighth of the sample belongs to the ten largest clones.

The CDR3, from cysteine to phenylalanine, totals 14 residues. Only the CDR3 DNA is retained, 42 bases long and in frame from the first base. V is pared back by 6 bases and J by 1 base, with 11 bases lying between the germline termini. CDR1 and CDR2 (SEHNR, FQNEAQ) derive from the germline V gene (reference sequence). The approximately 39 donors, aged about 6 to 100 years, were systemically healthy Caucasian individuals from Russia. Each donor gave around 9.9 milliliters of peripheral blood, collected into EDTA-treated Vacutainer tubes. Ficoll-Paque density-gradient centrifugation was used to isolate PBMCs, with at least 6.5 million per sample. Total RNA was extracted from PBMCs with Trizol reagent, with at least 5.5 micrograms obtained per sample. For every donor, an aliquot of PBMCs went through flow cytometry to measure the percentages of naive CD45RAhigh/CD27high T cells. This clonotype was picked up a small number of times. No antigen is known for it. There are no base qualities to consult, and no much larger clone falls within one base.

The sample was blood. The chain uses TRBV7-9 and TRBJ2-3, and TRBD2 may be the D gene, going by 6 matching bases. The origin of this receptor is a man in his late teens or twenties in good health. The nucleotide sequence reads as follows: TGTGCCAGCAGGCCGGGAGATGGCACAGATACGCAGTATTTT. This is translated as CASRPGDGTDTQYF.